Below are 2 T cell receptor beta chains sequenced from a single sample in a study of beta chain features in type 1 diabetes. General study results and limits: Shorter TCRB CDR3s, moderately but significantly so, were found in Type 1 diabetes patients in all four CD4+ subsets.

These receptors' antigens are unknown. The whole isolated RNA underwent reverse transcription, so sequencing captured expressed TCRB transcripts. The repertoire was sequenced with immunoSEQ multiplex PCR; TCRdb's copy has only in-frame clones and lacks some. In the table there are hundreds of thousands of clones, 15% of which are singletons. The sample was naive CD4+ T cells from blood. The receptors come from a young man with type 1 diabetes.

This chain uses TRBV28 with TRBJ1-2; TRBD1 matches 7 bases. J lost 2 bases, V lost 8 bases, and 20 bases had no gene match. Looked up from germline, CDR1 is MDHEN and CDR2 is SYDVKM. CDR3 size: 18 residues. The CDR3 here is CASSHRGTASYLNYGYTF. As DNA, the CDR3 is TGTGCCAGCTCCCACAGGGGAACCGCCTCCTACCTAAACTATGGCTACACCTTC.

This clone was detected only a few times. This rearrangement joins TRBV28 to TRBJ2-7; 12 bases align to TRBD2. The CDR3 sequence is 14 residues long. Looked up from germline, CDR1 is MDHEN and CDR2 is SYDVKM. V lost 6 bases, J lost 2 bases, and 2 bases stayed unmatched. The CDR3 loop reads CASRRLAGAYEQYF. CDR3 bases: TGTGCCAGCAGGAGACTAGCGGGGGCCTACGAGCAGTACTTC.